Sequencing of this T cell receptor (beta chain) was carried out in a study of blood T cell repertoires in COVID-19. Study in general: Italy, Spain and the United States were the sources of the convalescent and acute COVID-19 samples. The cDNA or gDNA used as material had been derived from T cells, B-cell-depleted T cells, or PBMCs.

Clones were sequenced by immunoSEQ multiplex PCR, and TCRdb holds only the in-frame ones, with some missing. The sample has some 370,000 clones, nearly 90% seen once. V shed 8 bases and J shed 1 base, with 14 bases lying between them. Germline V gene lookup returns CDR1 MDHEN and CDR2 SYDVKM. This CDR3 contains 14 residues. The sequencing sample was made of peripheral blood. The V call is TRBV28, the J call TRBJ1-1; the D gene is possibly TRBD1 (5 bases). The sequence was collected from a young man with active or convalescent COVID-19. The CDR3 sequence: CASGAGRGNTEAFF. The CDR3 bases are TGTGCCAGCGGGGCTGGGAGGGGGAACACTGAAGCTTTCTTT.